What follows describes a single T cell receptor (beta chain). All recovered Cohort 3 donors got two negative PCRs, got clearance, or saw symptom resolution. The record originates from a study of blood T cell repertoires in COVID-19. Study at large: The analysed material was cDNA or gDNA that came from T cells, B-cell-depleted T cells, or PBMCs.

Assay used: immunoSEQ multiplex PCR; TCRdb lists only in-frame clones, some missing. Counted here are 150,000 or so clones, approximately 80% occurring once; the ten biggest clones make up about 9.2%. This CDR3 spans 13 amino acids. Germline trimming cut 5 bases from V and 3 bases from J; bases unmatched to any gene: 4. Germline CDR1 is SGHRS and CDR2 is YFSETQ. The source of this sequence is a man aged 45 to 65 who had recovered from COVID-19. The sequencing sample was made of PBMCs or T cells enriched from blood (not recorded which). V is TRBV5-1 and J is TRBJ2-5, with 7 bases matching TRBD1. CDR3 DNA sequence: TGCGCCAGCAGGCTGGGGACAGAAGAGACCCAGTACTTC. Its translation is CASRLGTEETQYF.